This TCR beta chain appears in the sequencing data of a study of blood T cell repertoires in COVID-19. The wider study: T cells, B-cell-depleted T cells, or PBMCs provided the cDNA or gDNA that served as material.

In the original processing: Estimates of nucleated cell counts were drawn from the amplification of reference gene primers. Sequencing was performed with immunoSEQ multiplex PCR; in TCRdb, only in-frame clones are kept and a portion is missing. V, J and clone size reflect that table, while D and trimming were determined from the DNA. The data show 150,000 or so clones, with approximately 90% seen just once and 2.5% to 3% held by the top ten. Germline V gene lookup returns CDR1 SGHVS and CDR2 FQNEAQ. The junction had 9 bases not matched to a gene; V was cut back by 0 bases and J by 7 bases. The CDR3 runs to 15 residues.

The TCR was taken from a man aged 55 to 70 with active or convalescent COVID-19. The sequenced sample consisted of peripheral blood. The rearrangement joins TRBV7-8 to TRBJ2-7; 7 positions match TRBD2. The CDR3 here is CASSLAAGVSEEQYF. The CDR3 DNA reads as TGTGCCAGCAGCTTAGCGGCGGGAGTATCTGAAGAGCAGTACTTC.